Each of the 16 T cell receptor beta chains below was sequenced from the same sample in a study of Graves' ophthalmopathy and Graves' hyperthyroidism. Scientists amplified the TCR beta CDR3 regions from RNA transcripts. After a first-round RT-PCR with HTBI primers, a second-round multiplex PCR was run. TCRdb re-analysed the multiplex PCR reads in MiXCR, keeping a single row per CDR3 protein. The repertoire holds over a million distinct CDR3 sequences, 35% to 40% seen once, with around 10% in the top ten. Sequencing was performed on peripheral blood or thyroid tissue (not recorded which). Receptors originate from an adult man with Graves' hyperthyroidism.

The CDR3 nucleotides read TGTGCCAGCAGTGGGAGACAGAGCTACGAGCAGTACTTC. Translation: CASSGRQSYEQYF. The chain uses TRBV12-3 or TRBV12-4 and TRBJ2-7; D assignment may be TRBD1 or TRBD2 (5 bases each). Between the trimmed V and J ends, which lost 5 bases and 3 bases, there was a span of 11 bases. This CDR3 comprises 13 residues.

This clonotype was recorded a few times. V gene TRBV5-6 combines with J gene TRBJ2-7, with D perhaps matching TRBD1 (6 bases). This CDR3 contains 14 residues. V lost 2 bases, J lost 4 bases, and 13 bases lay in between. Germline values: CDR1 SGHDT, CDR2 YYEEEE. CDR3 nucleotides: TGTGCCAGCAGCTTCGTGGGCAGGGGTTACGAGCAGTACTTC. Translation gives CASSFVGRGYEQYF.

This clonotype was observed at least ten times. This sequence joins TRBV7-2 and TRBJ2-7, with D perhaps TRBD1 (5 bases). V was pared by 5 bases and J by 0 bases, with 11 bases between. The CDR3 contains 14 residues. Per the germline V gene, CDR1 is SGHTA and CDR2 is FQGNSA. The CDR3 here is CASSARTSSYEQYF. Here the CDR3 DNA reads TGTGCCAGCAGCGCCCGGACAAGCTCCTACGAGCAGTACTTC.

This clonotype was found many times. The rearrangement links TRBV7-9 to TRBJ2-7; D gene uncertain. V was trimmed by 0 bases and J by 0 bases, leaving 9 bases between them. The CDR3 runs 15 residues. Germline CDR1 SEHNR, CDR2 FQNEAQ (reference sequence). The CDR3 coding sequence is TGTGCCAGCAGCTTAGCGCGTGCAGTCTCCTACGAGCAGTACTTC. Amino acid sequence: CASSLARAVSYEQYF.

The chain carries TRBV12-3 or TRBV12-4 and TRBJ1-1, with 7 bases fitting TRBD1. CDR3 length: 14 residues. V lost 6 bases to trimming and J lost 3 bases; unmatched junction nucleotides: 7. CDR3 nucleotide sequence: TGTGCCAGCAGCTCACAGGGGTTGTACACTGAAGCTTTCTTT. It yields the protein CASSSQGLYTEAFF.

The rearrangement joins TRBV9 to TRBJ2-7; 13 nucleotides agree with TRBD2. CDR1 is SGDLS and CDR2 is YYNGEE in the germline V gene. The CDR3 is 15 amino acids. The ends lost 4 bases at V and 5 bases at J; junction bases unmatched: 6. CDR3 loop: CASSQVTSGRNEQYF. CDR3 coding DNA: TGTGCCAGCAGCCAAGTGACTAGCGGGAGGAACGAGCAGTACTTC.

This chain joins TRBV6-1 and TRBJ2-7; D uncertain. The CDR3 extends over 14 amino acids. V gave up 7 bases and J gave up 4 bases, with 17 bases separating them. Germline CDR1 and CDR2: MNHNS and SASEGT. The CDR3 protein is CASTTRPERYEQYF. CDR3 DNA sequence: TGTGCCAGCACCACGAGGCCAGAACGGTACGAGCAGTACTTC.

V and J are TRBV12-3 or TRBV12-4 and TRBJ1-1, with TRBD1 matching 11 bases. V lost 5 bases and J lost 2; bases outside the gene matches: 13. This CDR3 has 18 residues. CDR3 DNA sequence: TGTGCCAGCAGTCACAGGAAAAGGGACAGGGGGGGAAACACTGAAGCTTTCTTT. Translation: CASSHRKRDRGGNTEAFF.

A few counts support this clonotype. The chain joins TRBV27 to TRBJ1-5; D not resolved. V shed 0 bases and J shed 5 bases, with 5 bases lying between them. CDR3 length equals 13 residues. The germline V gene encodes CDR1 MNHEY and CDR2 SMNVEV (reference sequence). CDR3 amino acids: CASSLSGYQPQHF. CDR3 in DNA: TGTGCCAGCAGTTTATCAGGGTATCAGCCCCAGCATTTT.

Only a few counts were recorded for this clonotype. This chain joins TRBV20-1 and TRBJ2-5; the D is unclear. V lost 0 bases and J 5 bases, leaving 10 bases between the germline ends. This CDR3 is built from 13 residues. The germline CDR1 and CDR2 sequences are DFQATT and SNEGSKA (reference sequence). The CDR3 DNA reads as TGCAGTGCTAGAGATGGGTTTGTGGAGACCCAGTACTTC. Protein product: CSARDGFVETQYF.

This clonotype has ten or more counts. The DNA of the CDR3 is TGCAGTGCTAGAGATCCAGGGATCTATGGCTACACCTTC. Residues: CSARDPGIYGYTF. The rearrangement links TRBV20-1 to TRBJ1-2; D may be TRBD1 (5 bases). CDR1 DFQATT and CDR2 SNEGSKA come from the germline V gene (reference sequence). This CDR3 has 13 residues. Trimming took 0 bases from V and 4 from J, leaving 9 bases between them.

In the case of this clonotype: One end of the junction fails to match germline, which may point to a read error. V is TRBV12-3 or TRBV12-4 and J is TRBJ2-7, with 7 bases fitting TRBD1. The CDR3 sequence is 9 residues long. The CDR3 bases are TGTGCCAGCAGTAACGGACAGGACTTC. It yields the protein CASSNGQDF.

V and J are TRBV18 and TRBJ1-6, with a possible D match to TRBD1 (5 bases). The CDR3 runs to 15 residues. The V and J ends lost 3 bases and 7 bases respectively, with 13 bases between them. Germline lookup yields CDR1 KGHSH and CDR2 LQKENI. In nucleotides, the CDR3 is TGTGCCAGCTCACCTACGGGACCCAAGAATTCACCCCTCCACTTT. Translation gives CASSPTGPKNSPLHF.

This clonotype was seen only a few times. The rearrangement uses TRBV12-3 or TRBV12-4 and TRBJ1-1; 7 bases match TRBD1. The CDR3 is 14 residues long. With V trimmed by 6 bases and J by 1 base, 5 bases remained unmatched. The CDR3 sequence is CASRGTERNTEAFF. CDR3 DNA: TGTGCCAGCAGGGGGACAGAAAGGAACACTGAAGCTTTCTTT.

This clonotype has more than one count but fewer than ten. The chain recombines TRBV25-1 with TRBJ2-7; 8 nucleotides match TRBD2. Trimming at V came to 5 bases and at J to 9 bases, leaving 12 bases not matched to a gene. This CDR3 is 14 amino acids long. From germline, CDR1 is MGHDK and CDR2 SYGVNS. The CDR3 DNA reads as TGTGCCAGCAGTTCTCGCGGGAGGACCCACGGGCAGTACTTC. Translated: CASSSRGRTHGQYF.

CDR3 protein: CASSFGRYRVIYEQYF. In DNA, the CDR3 is TGTGCCAGCAGTTTCGGGAGATACAGGGTGATCTACGAGCAGTACTTC. V usage is TRBV9 and J usage is TRBJ2-7; TRBD1 or TRBD2 may be the D gene (6 bases each). The CDR3 runs 16 residues. The ends were cut back, 5 bases at V and 3 bases at J, with 21 bases in the middle. Germline V CDR1 and CDR2: SGDLS, YYNGEE. Based on the CDR3 plus reference TRBV9 and TRBJ2-7, the full variable domain is DSGVTQTPKHLITATGQRVTLRCSPRSGDLSVYWYQQSLDQGLQFLIQYYNGEERAKGNILERFSAQQFPDLHSELNLSSLELGDSALYFCASSFGRYRVIYEQYFGPGTRLTVT.